This T cell receptor beta chain emerged from a study of shared clonotypes between healthy human individuals. Study overall: The donors, two women and three men, were aged 18 to 49.

CDR3 size: 18 residues. V shed 6 bases and J 1 base; nucleotides not matched to a gene: 10. Germline CDR1 SNHLY, CDR2 FYNNEI. This clone was seen repeatedly, ten times or more. Its target is unknown. The identical CDR3 is also encoded by other nucleotide sequences in the sample. Notes on the study in general: It was the non-shared clonotypes that had lower generation probabilities than clonotypes shared by all four donors.

The method was immunoSEQ multiplex PCR; TCRdb's version includes in-frame clones alone and lacks a portion of them. The sample shows approximately 100,000 clones, 67% of them seen only once. The J gene is TRBJ2-6, the V gene TRBV2, with TRBD1 identical over 9 bases. The sequence was obtained from a woman in her thirties in good health. The sequencing sample was made of memory CD8+ T cells sorted from blood. Indicated subset: CD45RO+ cells pooled with CCR7-negative TemRA cells. CDR3 DNA sequence: TGTGCCAGCAGGCCCCCGACAGGGGGATCTTCTGGGGCCAACGTCCTGACTTTC. Translating it yields CASRPPTGGSSGANVLTF.